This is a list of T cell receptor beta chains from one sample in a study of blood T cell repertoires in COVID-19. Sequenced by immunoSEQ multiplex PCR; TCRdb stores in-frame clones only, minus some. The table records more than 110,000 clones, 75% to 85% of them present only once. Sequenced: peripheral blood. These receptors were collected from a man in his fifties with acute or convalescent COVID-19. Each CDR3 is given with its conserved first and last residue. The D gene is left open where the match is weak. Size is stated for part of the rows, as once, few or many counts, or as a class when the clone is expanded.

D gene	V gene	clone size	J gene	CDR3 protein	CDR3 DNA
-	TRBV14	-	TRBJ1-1	CASSPTGFNTEAFF	TGTGCCAGCAGCCCCACGGGGTTTAACACTGAAGCTTTCTTT
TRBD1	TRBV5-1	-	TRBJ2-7	CASSYGDRGNEQYF	TGCGCCAGCAGCTACGGGGACAGGGGGAACGAGCAGTACTTC
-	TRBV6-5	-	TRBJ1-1	CASSYSTLLNTEAFF	TGTGCCAGCAGTTACTCGACACTCCTAAACACTGAAGCTTTCTTT
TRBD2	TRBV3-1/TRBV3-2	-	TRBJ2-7	CASSQRTSGRVGEQYF	TGTGCCAGCAGCCAAAGGACTAGCGGGAGGGTGGGAGAGCAGTACTTC
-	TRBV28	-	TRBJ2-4	CASCGTSTNIQYF	TGTGCCAGCTGTGGGACAAGCACTAACATTCAGTACTTC
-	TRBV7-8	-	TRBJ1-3	CASNPPSGQGPGNTIYF	TGTGCCAGCAATCCCCCGAGTGGTCAGGGCCCTGGAAACACCATATATTTT
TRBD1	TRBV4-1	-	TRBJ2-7	CASSQEQRTGGEQYF	TGCGCCAGCAGCCAAGAGCAGCGGACAGGGGGCGAGCAGTACTTC
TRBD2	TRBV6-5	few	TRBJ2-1	CASSYGRADEQFF	TGTGCCAGCAGTTACGGGAGGGCCGATGAGCAGTTCTTC
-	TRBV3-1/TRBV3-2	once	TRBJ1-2	CASSRQGSGYTF	TGTGCCAGCAGCCGGCAGGGGTCTGGCTACACCTTC
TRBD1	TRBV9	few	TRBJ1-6	CASSAGTGGVSPLHF	TGTGCCAGCAGCGCCGGGACAGGGGGGGTCTCACCCCTCCACTTT
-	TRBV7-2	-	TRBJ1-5	CASSSSERGGQPQHF	TGTGCCAGCAGCTCCTCCGAGAGGGGGGGACAGCCCCAGCATTTT
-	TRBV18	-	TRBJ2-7	CASSTDSYEQYF	TGTGCCAGCTCAACCGACAGCTACGAGCAGTACTTC
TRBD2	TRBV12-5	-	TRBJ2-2	CASGLAASGTSGYTGELFF	TGTGCTAGTGGTCTGGCCGCCTCCGGGACTAGCGGATACACCGGGGAGCTGTTTTTT
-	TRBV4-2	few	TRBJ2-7	CASSRGVAPYEQYF	TGTGCCAGCAGCCGCGGAGTCGCGCCCTACGAGCAGTACTTC
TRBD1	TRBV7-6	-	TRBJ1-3	CASSWGTGGNTIYF	TGTGCCAGCTCGTGGGGGACAGGAGGAAACACCATATATTTT
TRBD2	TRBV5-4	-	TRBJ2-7	CASSTLAGSHLIDLNEQYF	TGTGCCAGCAGTACACTAGCGGGATCACACTTAATTGATCTTAACGAGCAGTACTTC
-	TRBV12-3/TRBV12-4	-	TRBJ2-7	CASSLSSIYEQYF	TGTGCCAGCAGTTTATCCTCTATTTACGAGCAGTACTTC
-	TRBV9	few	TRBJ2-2	CASSVGALSGTGELFF	TGTGCCAGCAGCGTGGGTGCGCTCTCGGGGACCGGGGAGCTGTTTTTT
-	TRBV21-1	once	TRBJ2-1	CASSNPGNEQFF	TGTGCCAGCAGCAATCCGGGGAATGAGCAGTTCTTC
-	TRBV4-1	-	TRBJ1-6	CASSQAQGRGNSPLHF	TGCGCCAGCAGCCAAGCCCAGGGCAGGGGCAACTCACCCCTCCACTTT
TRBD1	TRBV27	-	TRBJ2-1	CASSPGQFYNEQFF	TGTGCCAGCAGTCCGGGACAGTTCTACAATGAGCAGTTCTTC
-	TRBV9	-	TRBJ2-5	CASSVEQYQETQYF	TGTGCCAGCAGCGTAGAACAGTACCAAGAGACCCAGTACTTC
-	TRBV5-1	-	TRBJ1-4	CASSLRYRVTNEKLFF	TGCGCCAGCAGCTTGCGTTACAGGGTAACTAATGAAAAACTGTTTTTT
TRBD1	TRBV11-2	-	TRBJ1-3	CASSHDRAVGNTVYF	TGTGCCAGCAGCCACGACAGGGCGGTTGGAAACACCGTATATTTT
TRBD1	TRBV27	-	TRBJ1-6	CASRGQGAYNSPLHF	TGTGCCAGCAGGGGACAGGGGGCGTATAATTCACCCCTCCACTTT
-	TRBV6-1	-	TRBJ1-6	CASSELGRASPLHF	TGTGCCAGCAGTGAATTGGGCAGGGCCTCACCCCTCCACTTT
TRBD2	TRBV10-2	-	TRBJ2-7	CASSIRAGGPYEQYF	TGCGCCAGCAGTATCCGAGCGGGAGGGCCTTACGAGCAGTACTTC
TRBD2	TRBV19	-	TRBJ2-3	CASSYGTTSTDTQYF	TGTGCCAGTAGTTACGGGACTACTAGCACAGATACGCAGTATTTT
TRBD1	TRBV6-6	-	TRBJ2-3	CASKVTGSTDTQYF	TGTGCCAGCAAGGTGACAGGGAGTACAGATACGCAGTATTTT
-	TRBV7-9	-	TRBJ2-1	CASSLEGTLYNEQFF	TGTGCCAGCAGCTTAGAGGGGACTCTCTACAATGAGCAGTTCTTC
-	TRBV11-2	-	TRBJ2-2	CASRGLLTGRTGELFF	TGTGCCAGCAGGGGATTATTAACAGGGCGGACCGGGGAGCTGTTTTTT
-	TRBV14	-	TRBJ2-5	CASSQDRQGRETQYF	TGTGCCAGCAGCCAAGATCGTCAGGGTCGAGAGACCCAGTACTTC
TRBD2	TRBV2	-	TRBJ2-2	CASRPELAGGELFF	TGTGCCAGCAGGCCCGAGCTAGCGGGAGGGGAGCTGTTTTTT
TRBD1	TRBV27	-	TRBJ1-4	CASSFRVLGQGAWGLFF	TGTGCCAGCAGTTTCAGAGTGCTTGGACAGGGGGCTTGGGGACTGTTTTTT
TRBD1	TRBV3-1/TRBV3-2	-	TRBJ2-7	CASSQDFLTGGVGEQYF	TGTGCCAGCAGCCAAGATTTCCTGACAGGGGGGGTCGGGGAGCAGTACTTC
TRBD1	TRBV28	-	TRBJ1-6	CASRARTGGNSPLHF	TGTGCCAGCAGGGCAAGGACAGGGGGTAATTCACCCCTCCACTTT
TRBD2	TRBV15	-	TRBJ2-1	CATSRGVSGRFEQFF	TGTGCCACCAGCAGAGGCGTTAGCGGGAGGTTTGAGCAGTTCTTC
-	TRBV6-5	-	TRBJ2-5	CASSYIGPPRAQYF	TGTGCCAGCAGTTACATTGGGCCGCCCCGAGCCCAGTACTTC
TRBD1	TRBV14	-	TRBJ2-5	CASSQATGTGGWETQYF	TGTGCCAGCAGCCAAGCTACCGGGACAGGGGGATGGGAGACCCAGTACTTC
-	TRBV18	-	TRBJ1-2	CASSPREGGIGWNYGYTF	TGTGCCAGCTCACCAAGAGAAGGTGGTATCGGGTGGAACTATGGCTACACCTTC
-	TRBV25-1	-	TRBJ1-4	CASSEGQNNEKLFF	TGTGCCAGCAGTGAAGGACAGAATAATGAAAAACTGTTTTTT
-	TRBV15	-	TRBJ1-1	CATSERATAAFF	TGTGCCACCAGCGAGAGGGCAACGGCGGCTTTCTTT
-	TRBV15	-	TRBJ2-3	CATSLGSPSTDTQYF	TGTGCCACCAGCCTTGGCTCCCCGAGCACAGATACGCAGTATTTT
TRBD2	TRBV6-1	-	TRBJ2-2	CASSVLAGPPNTGELFF	TGTGCCAGCAGTGTACTAGCGGGGCCTCCGAACACCGGGGAGCTGTTTTTT
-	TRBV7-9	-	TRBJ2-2	CASSLHGELFF	TGTGCCAGCAGCTTACACGGGGAGCTGTTTTTT
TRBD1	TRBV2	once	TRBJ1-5	CASSGQGYQPQHF	TGTGCCAGCAGTGGACAGGGATATCAGCCCCAGCATTTT
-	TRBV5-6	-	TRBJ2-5	CASSLGVLQETQYF	TGTGCCAGCAGCTTGGGAGTACTCCAAGAGACCCAGTACTTC
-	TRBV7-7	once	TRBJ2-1	CASSPGWTTGNEQFF	TGTGCTAGCAGCCCCGGTTGGACTACGGGCAATGAGCAGTTCTTC